This T cell receptor (beta chain) was sequenced for a study of blood T cells in healthy people across ages. Primed by a sample-barcoded 5' primer and a J-beta primer mix, a second PCR proceeded for 7 to 11 cycles. Each CDR3 protein is one row after TCRdb ran MiXCR on the 5' RACE reads. Among hundreds of thousands of distinct CDR3 sequences, roughly 21% were seen once, and the ten largest hold approximately 3.6%. Germline-derived CDR1 and CDR2 are SGHTA and FQGNSA. This CDR3 contains 18 residues. V dropped 1 base and J dropped 3; count of bases not matched to a gene: 11. The sequencing sample was made of blood. V is TRBV7-2 and J is TRBJ1-2; 10 positions agree with TRBD1. The sequence came from a man aged 70-80 years in good health. CDR3 sequence (DNA): TGTGCCAGCAGCTTAGTAGCGGGGGACGGGACAGGGGACTATGGCTACACCTTC. The encoded protein is CASSLVAGDGTGDYGYTF.